Sequencing of this T cell receptor (beta chain) was carried out in a study of blood T cell repertoires in COVID-19. For the study at large: COVID-19 samples, acute and convalescent, were from the United States, Italy and Spain. PBMCs, B-cell-depleted T cells, or T cells provided the cDNA or gDNA that made up the material.

How the authors handled the data: Researchers report that nucleated cell counts were estimated from reference gene primer amplification. Generated by immunoSEQ multiplex PCR, the TCRdb table keeps only in-frame clones and is missing some. V and J calls plus clone size are reproduced from that table; the DNA served to infer D and trimming. The sample lists roughly 81,000 clones; approximately 90% were seen once. CDR1 SGHAT and CDR2 FQNNGV come from the germline V gene. The CDR3 runs 13 residues. After removal of 6 bases from V and 2 bases from J, the junction contained 3 bases not matched to a gene. The source material was peripheral blood. The sequence was collected from a man aged 65-85 years with active or convalescent COVID-19. V is TRBV11-2 and J is TRBJ2-7; 8 nucleotides line up with TRBD1. Here the CDR3 reads CASRQGEAYEQYF. The CDR3, as DNA: TGTGCCAGCAGACAGGGGGAAGCCTACGAGCAGTACTTC. The variable domain in full, with the rest retrieved from reference TRBV11-2 and TRBJ2-7, is EAGVAQSPRYKIIEKRQSVAFWCNPISGHATLYWYQQILGQGPKLLIQFQNNGVVDDSQLPKDRFSAERLKGVDSTLKIQPAKLEDSAVYLCASRQGEAYEQYFGPGTRLTVT.